This record covers a single TCR beta chain. These data originate in a study of shared clonotypes between healthy human individuals. With 2 bases removed from V and 3 bases from J, the gap between germline ends came to 8 bases. Germline CDR1 SGHTA, CDR2 FQGTGA. The CDR3 covers 14 residues. TCRdb's table, derived via immunoSEQ multiplex PCR, lists solely in-frame clones and lacks some. Here the sample spans approximately 2.1 million clones, 93% being singletons. The sequenced sample was naive CD4+ T cells from PBMCs. Subset described: CD45RA+ positively selected. The clonotype originates from a man aged 18 to 29 in good health. Some clones in this sample may be carry-over from other donors' samples. The chain carries TRBV7-3 and TRBJ2-1; D not certain. CDR3 sequence: CASSLAAVYNEQFF. CDR3 DNA sequence: TGTGCCAGCAGCTTAGCGGCAGTCTACAATGAGCAGTTCTTC.